The table lists the clone carrying this TCR beta chain with many counts. No antigen is known for it. Unique molecular identifiers tagged individual cDNA molecules. TCRdb analysed the 5' RACE reads with MiXCR anew, one entry per CDR3 protein. Of 60,000 or so distinct CDR3 sequences in the sample, over 9.5% were seen once. This sample was taken from a study of early T cells in non-severe SARS-CoV-2 infection. Study summary: From unsorted whole blood, bulk RNA was sequenced, and the chains remained unpaired. Study-wide results and caveats: There was a bias toward anti-spike CD8 responses in VDJdb matching, which missed private and CD4 specificities.

Trimming cost V 0 bases and J 5 bases, with 12 bases left between them. The CDR3 runs 15 residues. Germline V gene sequence: CDR1 SGHRS, CDR2 YFSETQ. The genes are TRBV5-1 and TRBJ2-1; the D gene could be TRBD1 or TRBD2 (5 bases each). The sample consisted of whole blood. The sequence was obtained from an adult who was a healthcare worker with PCR-confirmed SARS-CoV-2 infection or an uninfected control (not recorded which). CDR3 amino acids: CASSLAGRADNEQFF. CDR3 in DNA: TGCGCCAGCAGCTTGGCGGGACGCGCAGACAATGAGCAGTTCTTC.